This TCR beta chain was recorded in a study of blood T cell repertoires in COVID-19. Profiling relied on immunoSEQ multiplex PCR, and the TCRdb table lists in-frame clones only, not all of them. The sample carries about 250,000 clones, roughly 84% recorded once. In germline, CDR1 is SGHTA, CDR2 FQGTGA. Between the trimmed V and J ends, which lost 1 base and 4 bases, there was a span of 4 bases. CDR3 length: 12 amino acids. This clone was found once. The chain employs TRBV7-3 and TRBJ1-2; unclear D gene. What was sequenced was peripheral blood. The sequence came from a man aged 50 to 60 with active or convalescent COVID-19. CDR3 DNA: TGTGCCAGCAGCTTAAACGGCTATGGCTACACCTTC. Encoded protein: CASSLNGYGYTF.